This is a list of T cell receptor beta chains from one sample in a study of T-cell memory formation after mild COVID-19. MiXCR, run by TCRdb on the 5' RACE reads, gives a single entry per CDR3 protein. The repertoire holds about 200,000 distinct CDR3 sequences, with 9.5% as singletons. Sequenced material: PBMCs or a T cell subset sorted from them (not recorded which). The receptors were gathered from a young man who had mild COVID-19 (a few samples of this study predate the infection). Cell type and time point are not known. Each CDR3 is given with its conserved first and last residue. D genes are given only for firm matches. Clone size is stated in some rows and not others, as once, few, many or a class when expanded.

J gene,V gene,D gene,clone size,CDR3 DNA,CDR3 protein
TRBJ2-2,TRBV6-2/TRBV6-3,.,.,TGTGCCAGCAGTCAGACTTACGGGGAGCTGTTTTTT,CASSQTYGELFF
TRBJ2-1,TRBV7-2,TRBD1,few,TGTGCCAGCAGCCGGACAGGGGGGTGGAATGAGCAGTTCTTC,CASSRTGGWNEQFF
TRBJ1-1,TRBV3-1,.,.,TGTGCCAGCAGCCGACAGAACACTGAAGCTTTCTTT,CASSRQNTEAFF
TRBJ1-5,TRBV20-1,.,.,TGCAGTGCTGCCCACCCCGGCGGGGATCAGCCCCAGCATTTT,CSAAHPGGDQPQHF
TRBJ2-3,TRBV3-1,TRBD1,.,TGTGCCAGCAGCCAAGGTCGGGACAGGGCTAGCACAGATACGCAGTATTTT,CASSQGRDRASTDTQYF
TRBJ1-4,TRBV6-6,.,many,TGTGCCAGCAGCCCCGCTCGACGGGTTAATGAAAAACTGTTTTTT,CASSPARRVNEKLFF
TRBJ1-4,TRBV4-3,.,few,TGCGCCAGCAACGTAACCGGGACGTTTAATGAAAAACTGTTTTTT,CASNVTGTFNEKLFF
TRBJ1-4,TRBV6-1,.,few,TGTGCCAGCAGGAGACGTAGGTCTAATGAAAAACTGTTTTTT,CASRRRRSNEKLFF
TRBJ2-7,TRBV7-9,TRBD1,.,TGTGCCAGCAGCTCCAGGGGGTGGCAGTACTTC,CASSSRGWQYF
TRBJ1-2,TRBV18,.,few,TGTGCCAGCTCCCAACGCAGGGTACGTGACTATGGCTACACCTTC,CASSQRRVRDYGYTF
TRBJ2-4,TRBV4-3,.,.,TGCGCCAGCAGCCAAGATCCTGGGGCGGGAAACATTCAGTACTTC,CASSQDPGAGNIQYF
TRBJ2-2,TRBV2,.,.,TGTGCCAGCAGTGAAGATGGCGCTGCCGGGGAGCTGTTTTTT,CASSEDGAAGELFF
TRBJ1-3,TRBV20-1,.,many,TGCAGTGCTCCCGTAATAGGCGGAAACACCATATATTTT,CSAPVIGGNTIYF
TRBJ1-5,TRBV7-8,TRBD1,.,TGTGCCAGCAGCTTAGCGGACAGGGGGTACAATCAGCCCCAGCATTTT,CASSLADRGYNQPQHF
TRBJ2-7,TRBV12-3/TRBV12-4,TRBD2,.,TGTGCCAGCAGCCCTGGGACTAGCGGGGGGGAACCCTACGAGCAGTACTTC,CASSPGTSGGEPYEQYF
TRBJ1-2,TRBV25-1,.,few,TGTGCCAGCAGTGAATCCGCCTATGGCTACACCTTC,CASSESAYGYTF
TRBJ1-1,TRBV5-1,.,few,TGCGCCAGCAGCGGAGGGGACTGGAACACTGAAGCTTTCTTT,CASSGGDWNTEAFF
TRBJ2-2,TRBV5-1,.,few,TGCGCCAGCAGCTTGTTCGACTCCCTCTCCGGGGAGCTGTTTTTT,CASSLFDSLSGELFF